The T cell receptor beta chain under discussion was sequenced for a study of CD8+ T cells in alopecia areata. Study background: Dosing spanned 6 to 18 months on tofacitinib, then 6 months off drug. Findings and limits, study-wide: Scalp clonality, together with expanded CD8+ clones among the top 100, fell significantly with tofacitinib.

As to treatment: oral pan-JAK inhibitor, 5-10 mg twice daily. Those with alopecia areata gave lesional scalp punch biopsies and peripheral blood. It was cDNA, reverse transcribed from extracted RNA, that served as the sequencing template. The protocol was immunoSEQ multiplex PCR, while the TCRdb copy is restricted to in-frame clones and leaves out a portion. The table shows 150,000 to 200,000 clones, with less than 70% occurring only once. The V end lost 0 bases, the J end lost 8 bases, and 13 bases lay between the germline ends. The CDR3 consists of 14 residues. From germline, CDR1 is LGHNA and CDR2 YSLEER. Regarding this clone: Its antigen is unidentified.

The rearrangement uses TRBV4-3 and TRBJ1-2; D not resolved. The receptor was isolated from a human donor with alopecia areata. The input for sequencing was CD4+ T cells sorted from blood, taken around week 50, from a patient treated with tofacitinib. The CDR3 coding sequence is TGCGCCAGCAGCCAAGATTTGGCATCGGTGGGCTACACCTTC. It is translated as CASSQDLASVGYTF.